Following are 27 T cell receptor beta chains from one sample sequenced in a study of blood T cell repertoires in COVID-19. TCRdb keeps only in-frame clones here, not all; method: immunoSEQ multiplex PCR. The table has 150,000 to 200,000 clones, 79% seen once. What was sequenced was peripheral blood. The receptors were sampled from a woman in her sixties or seventies with COVID-19, enrolled during active disease.

This clone occurred a few times. This rearrangement joins TRBV10-2 to TRBJ2-1; 9 bases agree with TRBD2. CDR3 length: 14 amino acids. From germline, CDR1 is WSHSY and CDR2 SAAADI. For the CDR3, the DNA is TGCGCAACCCTAGCGGGGCAAATCTACAATGAGCAGTTCTTC. Translated, it gives CATLAGQIYNEQFF.

CDR3 region: CASSLLGSGTTDTQYF. CDR3 sequence (DNA): TGTGCCAGCAGCTTACTGGGCAGCGGGACCACAGATACGCAGTATTTT. The genes are TRBV7-9 and TRBJ2-3, with 7 bases matching TRBD2. Germline loops: CDR1 SEHNR, CDR2 FQNEAQ (reference sequence). CDR3 length: 16 amino acids. V lost 2 bases, J lost 2 bases, and 7 bases stayed unmatched. The variable domain in full, with the rest retrieved from reference TRBV7-9 and TRBJ2-3, is DTGVSQNPRHKITKRGQNVTFRCDPISEHNRLYWYRQTLGQGPEFLTYFQNEAQLEKSRLLSDRFSAERPKGSFSTLEIQRTEQGDSAMYLCASSLLGSGTTDTQYFGPGTRLTVL.

The DNA for the CDR3 is TGTGCCAGCAGCTTGGGACCGGGACTAGCGGTAGAGACCCAGTACTTC. The encoded protein is CASSLGPGLAVETQYF. The chain is built from TRBV5-4 and TRBJ2-5; 11 bases are a match to TRBD2. Per germline, CDR1 SGHNT and CDR2 YYREEE (reference sequence). This CDR3 comprises 16 residues. Unmatched junction bases numbered 5, after V lost 0 bases and J lost 4 bases.

J is TRBJ2-6 and V is TRBV6-4; D gene uncertain. The V gene's germline CDR1 is MRHNA and CDR2 SNTAGT. The CDR3 has 13 amino acids. V dropped 6 bases and J dropped 2 bases, with 5 bases sitting between them. CDR3 in amino acids: CASRSPGANVLTF. The CDR3 DNA is TGTGCCAGCAGATCTCCTGGGGCCAACGTCCTGACTTTC.

CDR3 protein: CASSMRHGTSVGGELFF. CDR3 DNA: TGTGCCAGTAGTATGCGGCACGGGACTAGCGTCGGCGGGGAGCTGTTTTTT. V usage is TRBV19 and J usage is TRBJ2-2; 10 bases are shared with TRBD2. The CDR3 has 17 amino acids. The trim removed 3 bases at V and 7 bases at J, leaving 11 bases unmatched. Germline CDR1 is LNHDA and CDR2 is SQIVND (reference sequence).

This clone was detected a few times. The J gene is TRBJ1-2, the V gene TRBV10-3, with D possibly matching TRBD1 (6 bases). The length of the CDR3 is 14 residues. Germline V lookup: CDR1 ENHRY, CDR2 SYGVKD. The ends were cut back, 6 bases at V and 2 bases at J, with 13 bases in the middle. As DNA, the CDR3 is TGTGCCATCAGGAAGGACAGCTTAAACTATGGCTACACCTTC. This gives the protein CAIRKDSLNYGYTF.

The rearrangement uses TRBV7-9 and TRBJ1-2, with D possibly matching TRBD1 (6 bases). There are 14 residues in the CDR3. Germline V gene lookup returns CDR1 SEHNR and CDR2 FQNEAQ (reference sequence). The V and J ends lost 6 bases and 3 bases respectively, with 14 bases between them. CDR3 sequence: CASRYTGRDYGYTF. Here the CDR3 DNA reads TGTGCCAGCAGGTATACAGGGCGAGACTATGGCTACACCTTC.

This rearrangement joins TRBV28 to TRBJ2-1; D is unclear. The germline CDR1 and CDR2 sequences are MDHEN and SYDVKM. V lost 2 bases and J 2 bases, leaving 10 bases between the germline ends. This CDR3 contains 15 residues. The CDR3 region is CASSLSSVTYNEQFF. The CDR3 region has the DNA TGTGCCAGCAGTTTAAGCTCTGTAACCTACAATGAGCAGTTCTTC.

The rearrangement links TRBV6-5 to TRBJ2-1; TRBD2 matches 10 bases. The CDR3 covers 15 residues. The germline CDR1 and CDR2 sequences are MNHEY and SVGAGI. The V and J ends lost 6 bases and 7 bases, in that order; junction bases with no gene match: 9. The CDR3 spells CASRSAGGTGNEQFF. For the CDR3, the DNA is TGTGCCAGCAGATCAGCGGGGGGGACGGGGAATGAGCAGTTCTTC.

This clone showed up just once. The chain links TRBV15 to TRBJ1-4; 7 positions agree with TRBD1. V trimming: 3 bases; J trimming: 8 bases; junction bases outside the gene matches: 6. The CDR3 contains 14 residues. In germline, CDR1 is LNHNV, CDR2 YYDKDF (reference sequence). The CDR3 loop reads CATSSDRANEKLFF. The CDR3 nucleotides read TGTGCCACCAGCAGTGACAGGGCGAACGAAAAACTGTTTTTT.

This chain joins TRBV30 and TRBJ1-5; 7 bases line up with TRBD1. With V trimmed by 4 bases and J by 0 bases, 21 bases remained unmatched. Germline lookup yields CDR1 GTSNPN and CDR2 SVGIG (reference sequence). The CDR3 is made up of 20 amino acids. CDR3 sequence: CAWTTGLFTQLKYSNQPQHF. The CDR3 nucleotides read TGTGCCTGGACGACAGGGCTATTCACCCAACTTAAATATAGCAATCAGCCCCAGCATTTT.

V and J are TRBV3-1 (or the pseudogene TRBV3-2) and TRBJ1-2; 10 bases map to TRBD1. Looked up from germline, CDR1 is LGHDT and CDR2 is YNNKEL (reference sequence). CDR3 length equals 15 residues. The V gene end was trimmed by 4 bases and the J gene end by 4 bases; junction bases not matched to a gene: 6. This CDR3 reads CASSPRRQGAYGYTF. The CDR3, as DNA: TGTGCCAGCAGCCCTCGAAGACAGGGGGCCTATGGCTACACCTTC.

The rearrangement uses TRBV19 and TRBJ2-5; TRBD1 agrees at 7 bases. The CDR3 contains 14 residues. With V trimmed by 3 bases and J by 2 bases, 3 bases remained unmatched. The germline gives CDR1 LNHDA, CDR2 SQIVND (reference sequence). CDR3 DNA sequence: TGTGCCAGTAGTATTGGGACAGAGCAAGAGACCCAGTACTTC. Protein: CASSIGTEQETQYF.

This clone was observed a handful of times. CDR3 protein: CASRTQGQFPQTTYNEQFF. CDR3 coding DNA: TGTGCCAGCAGAACACAGGGGCAATTCCCCCAAACGACCTACAATGAGCAGTTCTTC. The chain is built from TRBV28 and TRBJ2-1; TRBD1 agrees at 7 bases. The CDR3 is 19 residues long. Trimming removed 6 bases from V and 2 bases from J; junction bases left unmatched: 19. In germline, CDR1 is MDHEN, CDR2 SYDVKM.

The chain employs TRBV5-5 and TRBJ2-3, with 8 nucleotides matching TRBD2. Germline-derived CDR1 and CDR2 are SGHKS and YYEKEE (reference sequence). The CDR3 spans 17 residues. Trimming removed 0 bases from V and 1 base from J; junction bases left unmatched: 7. This CDR3 is CASSLGTPGLGTDTQYF. DNA for the CDR3: TGTGCCAGCAGCTTGGGGACTCCGGGACTAGGCACAGATACGCAGTATTTT.

This clone was detected only a few times. The gene calls are TRBV29-1 and TRBJ2-7; TRBD2 might be the D (5 bases). This CDR3 contains 13 residues. Trimming removed 6 bases at V and 6 bases at J, with 18 bases between. Germline V lookup: CDR1 SQVTM, CDR2 ANQGSEA. The CDR3 DNA reads as TGCAGCGTAGGAGGCTCCACTTCGCCCGAGCAGTACTTC. This gives the protein CSVGGSTSPEQYF.

This clone was seen only a few times. The J gene is TRBJ1-4, the V gene TRBV5-5; TRBD1 is a possible D gene (6 bases). Germline V gene data show CDR1 as SGHKS and CDR2 as YYEKEE (reference sequence). The CDR3 totals 15 residues. Trimming took off 6 bases at V and 7 bases at J, with 19 bases between the two ends. DNA of the CDR3: TGTGCCAGCAACGTAGGACAGTCAGTGGCTGAAAAACTGTTTTTT. It is translated as CASNVGQSVAEKLFF.

This clone has more than one count but fewer than ten. Written as DNA, the CDR3 is TGTGCCAGCAGCTTGGACGCGGCGGGTGAGACCCAGTACTTC. This codes for CASSLDAAGETQYF. This sequence joins TRBV5-6 and TRBJ2-5; possible D gene TRBD2, 5 bases. This CDR3 spans 14 amino acids. Germline-derived CDR1 and CDR2 are SGHDT and YYEEEE. V dropped 0 bases and J dropped 5 bases, with 11 bases sitting between them.

V and J are TRBV28 and TRBJ2-7; 11 bases are shared with TRBD2. The germline V gene encodes CDR1 MDHEN and CDR2 SYDVKM. V trimming: 3 bases; J trimming: 1 base; junction bases outside the gene matches: 14. The CDR3 has 19 residues. In nucleotides, the CDR3 is TGTGCCAGCAGTTTCCAGACTAGCGGGATCTCTTTTTTGTCCTACGAGCAGTACTTC. This gives the protein CASSFQTSGISFLSYEQYF.

V gene TRBV5-1 combines with J gene TRBJ2-2, with a tentative D call TRBD2 (5 bases). The germline V gene has CDR1 SGHRS and CDR2 YFSETQ. This CDR3 is 14 amino acids long. The germline V and J ends were trimmed by 0 bases and 6 bases, with 9 bases remaining between them. The DNA of the CDR3 is TGCGCCAGCAGCTTGGATCGAGGGTCCGGGGAGCTGTTTTTT. Amino acids: CASSLDRGSGELFF.

The V gene is TRBV2, the J gene TRBJ1-4; D gene uncertain. CDR1 and CDR2 from the germline V gene are SNHLY and FYNNEI. The length of the CDR3 is 12 residues. Trimming stripped 5 bases from V and 8 bases from J, with 9 bases between. The CDR3 reads CASSFRQEKLFF. CDR3 sequence (DNA): TGTGCCAGCAGTTTCCGTCAGGAAAAACTGTTTTTT.

The CDR3 DNA follows: TGTGCCAGCAGGCAGAGGACAGGGTTTGAGCAGTTCTTC. Its protein product is CASRQRTGFEQFF. The chain has TRBV3-1 (or the pseudogene TRBV3-2) and TRBJ2-1; 8 nucleotides align to TRBD1. The CDR3 runs 13 residues. The ends lost 6 bases at V and 9 bases at J; junction bases unmatched: 7. Germline V lookup: CDR1 LGHDT, CDR2 YNNKEL (reference sequence).

The gene calls are TRBV6-1 and TRBJ1-6; weak D call: TRBD1 (6 bases). Germline V gene sequence: CDR1 MNHNS, CDR2 SASEGT. The CDR3 length is 14 residues. V lost 3 bases and J lost 8, with 11 bases in between. The CDR3 DNA reads TGTGCCAGCAGTGACCAGGGGCCCTATTCACCCCTCCACTTT. Protein product: CASSDQGPYSPLHF.

The V gene is TRBV6-5, the J gene TRBJ1-5; a possible D gene is TRBD1 (6 bases). V lost 8 bases to trimming and J lost 7 bases, with 21 bases between them. This CDR3 is built from 15 residues. CDR1 is MNHEY and CDR2 is SVGAGI in the germline V gene. The CDR3 loop reads CASQGQSGSGQPQHF. CDR3 bases: TGTGCCAGCCAAGGACAGTCAGGGTCGGGACAGCCCCAGCATTTT.

The J gene is TRBJ1-3, the V gene TRBV4-1; tentative D call: TRBD1 (6 bases). This CDR3 spans 18 amino acids. Trimming shortened V by 1 base and J by 1 base, and 17 bases separated the two germline ends. Germline CDR1 is MGHRA and CDR2 is YSYEKL. The CDR3 DNA reads as TGCGCCAGCAGCCAAGGACCGCAGGGGCGAACATCTGGAAACACCATATATTTT. It translates to CASSQGPQGRTSGNTIYF.

This chain joins TRBV30 and TRBJ1-4, with TRBD1 as a possible D gene (6 bases). Germline V gives CDR1 GTSNPN, CDR2 SVGIG (reference sequence). V was clipped by 2 bases and J by 6 bases, with 19 bases between them. The CDR3 sequence is 16 residues long. The CDR3 DNA is TGTGCCTGGAGTCCTCCTCACAGGGTCATAGATGAAAAACTGTTTTTT. This gives the protein CAWSPPHRVIDEKLFF.

This clone was seen more than once but under ten times. This chain uses TRBV7-2 with TRBJ1-2, with 7 bases matching TRBD1. Germline values: CDR1 SGHTA, CDR2 FQGNSA. The CDR3 spans 15 residues. The V segment lost 1 base and the J segment 4 bases; nucleotides outside the gene matches: 6. DNA for the CDR3: TGTGCCAGCAGCTTAGTCATACAGGGGAGCTATGGCTACACCTTC. Its protein is CASSLVIQGSYGYTF.